Listed below are T cell receptor beta chains from one sample, sequenced in a study of blood T cells in healthy people across ages. Via MiXCR, TCRdb re-called the 5' RACE reads, giving one row per CDR3 protein. The table records approximately 960,000 distinct CDR3 sequences, almost 30% of them present only once. These data also featured in a second study, about T cells of mothers and their children.

The sequencing input was blood. These receptors originate from a woman between 40 and 50 years old in good health. The CDR3 runs from the conserved cysteine through the conserved F or W. The D gene is left open where the match is weak. Size is omitted from some rows. Given values are once, few, many or a class for expanded clones.

few TRBJ2-6 . TRBV28 TGTGCCAGCAGCCCTCCTCGGGATGGGGATGGGCCCAACGTCCTGACTTTC CASSPPRDGDGPNVLTF
. TRBJ1-2 TRBD1 TRBV7-9 TGTGCCAGCAGCGATACCGGGGACAGGGTCTATGGCTACACCTTC CASSDTGDRVYGYTF
once TRBJ1-1 . TRBV29-1 TGCAGCGCGACTACGAACACTGAAACTTTCTTT CSATTNTETFF
. TRBJ1-1 . TRBV7-8 TGTGCCAGCAGCTTGACATATAAGAACACTGAAGCTTTCTTT CASSLTYKNTEAFF
few TRBJ2-4 TRBD1 TRBV20-1 TGCAGTGCTAGAGATTCGGTCTGGGACAGCAACATTCAGTACTTC CSARDSVWDSNIQYF
. TRBJ2-1 . TRBV12-3/TRBV12-4 TGTGCCAGCAGTCCCCAGCGTACTGAGCAGTTCTTC CASSPQRTEQFF
few TRBJ2-3 . TRBV12-3/TRBV12-4 TGTGCCAGCAGTGCGCTAACAGATACGCAGTATTTT CASSALTDTQYF
many TRBJ2-7 TRBD1 TRBV20-1 TGCAGTGCTAGGGGGCCCCGGACAGGGGGCTCCGAGCAGTACTTC CSARGPRTGGSEQYF
. TRBJ2-1 . TRBV3-1 TGTGCCAGCAGCCAAGGAAGCACCGGTTTCTTC CASSQGSTGFF
many TRBJ1-5 TRBD1 TRBV7-8 TGTGCCAGCAGCAAAACAGGGGGCGGTCAGCCCCAGCATTTT CASSKTGGGQPQHF
many TRBJ2-7 TRBD1 TRBV5-1 TGCGCCAGCAGCCCGGGACAGGGGGTTATGCAGTACTTC CASSPGQGVMQYF
few TRBJ1-2 TRBD1 TRBV7-2 TGTGCCAGCAGCTATACAGGGGGCGCTTATGGCTACACCTTC CASSYTGGAYGYTF
. TRBJ2-5 . TRBV6-1 TGTGCCAGCAGTGTAGCAGATCAAGAGACCCAGTACTTC CASSVADQETQYF
many TRBJ1-6 . TRBV12-3/TRBV12-4 TGTGCCAGCAGTTTAGGAAACCCAATAAATTCACCCCTCCACTTT CASSLGNPINSPLHF
few TRBJ2-5 TRBD2 TRBV7-2 TGTGCCAGCAGCTTAGCTAGCGGGGTAGGGGGGGAGACCCAGTACTTC CASSLASGVGGETQYF
many TRBJ2-7 . TRBV29-1 TGCAGCGTGAGACCCACAGCGAACGAGCAGTACTTC CSVRPTANEQYF
few TRBJ1-2 TRBD1 TRBV6-6 TGTGCCAGCAGTTACGGGGGACAGGGATATGGCTACACCTTC CASSYGGQGYGYTF
many TRBJ1-5 . TRBV24-1 TGTGCCACCAGTGGTCAGGGAGGCAATCAGCCCCAGCATTTT CATSGQGGNQPQHF
many TRBJ1-2 . TRBV24-1 TGTGCCACCAGTGATTTAGGAGGCGGCTACACCTTC CATSDLGGGYTF
many TRBJ2-7 TRBD1 TRBV5-1 TGCGCCAGCAGCCTGGACAGGGGAGATTTCTACGAGCAGTACTTC CASSLDRGDFYEQYF
few TRBJ2-5 . TRBV4-1 TGCGCCAGCAAGGATTACTCCCAAGAGACCCAGTACTTC CASKDYSQETQYF
many TRBJ1-2 . TRBV5-1 TGCGCCAGCACCAAGGGACATGGCTATGGCTACACCTTC CASTKGHGYGYTF
few TRBJ2-3 . TRBV30 TGTGCCTGGAGCAGGGAAGGTAGCACAGATACGCAGTATTTT CAWSREGSTDTQYF
. TRBJ1-1 TRBD1 TRBV20-1 TGCAGTGCTAGAGATCAGGGGGCGCGAACTGAAGCTTTCTTT CSARDQGARTEAFF
few TRBJ1-5 . TRBV12-3/TRBV12-4 TGTGCCAGCAGTTTTCGCGCGCGGGGTGGGCAGCCCCAGCATTTT CASSFRARGGQPQHF
few TRBJ2-5 . TRBV3-1 TGTGCCTGCAGCCACCTCGGGGGAAAAGAGACCCAGTACTTC CACSHLGGKETQYF
many TRBJ2-3 . TRBV4-3 TGCGCCAGCAGCCAAGGTCTTGGCACAGATACGCAGTATTTT CASSQGLGTDTQYF
many TRBJ2-7 . TRBV28 TGTGCCAGCAAGAAAGGGCGACAGAAGTCCTACGAGCAGTACTTC CASKKGRQKSYEQYF
once TRBJ2-1 TRBD2 TRBV7-9 TGTGCCAGCAGCCTGACTAGCGGGAGGACTCATGAGCAGTTCTTC CASSLTSGRTHEQFF
few TRBJ1-1 . TRBV12-3/TRBV12-4 TGTGCCAGCAGTTTGCGTATCTTAGGGGGAAGGAACACTGAAGCTTTCTTT CASSLRILGGRNTEAFF
. TRBJ1-6 . TRBV27 TGTGCCAGCAGTTTATCCAACTCCTATAATTCACCCCTCCACTTT CASSLSNSYNSPLHF
few TRBJ1-5 . TRBV20-1 TGCAGTGTAGAACAGGGATCGCAGCCCCAGCATTTT CSVEQGSQPQHF
. TRBJ2-1 TRBD1 TRBV13 TGTGCCAGCAGCCCCGCCGGGACAGGGTTAAGGAATGAGCAGTTCTTC CASSPAGTGLRNEQFF
. TRBJ2-7 TRBD1 TRBV28 TGTGCCAGCAGCCGCATTCGGACAGGTCTTTTCTCCTACGAGCAGTACTTC CASSRIRTGLFSYEQYF
many TRBJ1-4 TRBD1 TRBV20-1 TGCAGTGCTAGTCCAGGGGGCAGGACTAATGAAAAACTGTTTTTT CSASPGGRTNEKLFF
few TRBJ2-3 . TRBV5-1 TGCGCCAGCAGCTTGGGGACAGGGAGGGACGATACGCAGTATTTT CASSLGTGRDDTQYF
few TRBJ2-2 . TRBV3-1 TGTGCCAGCAGCCAAGACGAGGGTTTGAACACCGGGGAGCTGTTTTTT CASSQDEGLNTGELFF
many TRBJ1-6 . TRBV7-2 TGTGCCAGCAGCTTATTGGGGGCAGGGAATAATTCACCCCTCCACTTT CASSLLGAGNNSPLHF
few TRBJ1-1 . TRBV29-1 TGCAGCGTCGGGCCTCTTTTTACGGGCACTGAAGCTTTCTTT CSVGPLFTGTEAFF
few TRBJ2-3 TRBD2 TRBV29-1 TGCAGCGTTAAACAGCGGGGAGATACGCAGTATTTT CSVKQRGDTQYF
. TRBJ1-4 TRBD1 TRBV20-1 TGCAGTGCTAGAGATAGGGACAGAGGTGAAAAACTGTTTTTT CSARDRDRGEKLFF
many TRBJ2-6 TRBD1 TRBV7-9 TGTGCCAGCAGCTTACTTATAGGACAGGCCCACGTCCTGACTTTC CASSLLIGQAHVLTF
. TRBJ2-6 . TRBV2 TGTGCCAGCAGCGTCCGAACCACTGGGGCCAACGTCCTGACTTTC CASSVRTTGANVLTF
. TRBJ2-1 TRBD1 TRBV7-2 TGTGCCAGCAGCCGACAGGGGATCCACAATGAGCAGTTCTTC CASSRQGIHNEQFF
many TRBJ2-6 TRBD1 TRBV6-5 TGTGCCAGCAGTTACGCAGGGGGAGCTGGGGCCAACGTCCTGACTTTC CASSYAGGAGANVLTF
once TRBJ2-7 . TRBV21-1 TGTGCCAGCAGCACCGGGACGAGGACGCGGGAGCAGTACTTC CASSTGTRTREQYF
many TRBJ2-5 TRBD1 TRBV20-1 TGCAGTGCTCCCTTCTCGGCAGGGGGCGGAGAGACCCAGTACTTC CSAPFSAGGGETQYF
. TRBJ2-1 . TRBV7-9 TGTGCCAGCAGCCCTGGGTTGACCCTCTACGAGCAGTTCTTC CASSPGLTLYEQFF
few TRBJ1-1 . TRBV6-5 TGTGCCAGCAGTTACACCGGACACCCTCTTGCCACTGAAGCTTTCTTT CASSYTGHPLATEAFF
many TRBJ2-5 TRBD1 TRBV12-3/TRBV12-4 TGTGCCAGCAGTTTGCAGGGGGCGGCTTTCGAGACCCAGTACTTC CASSLQGAAFETQYF
few TRBJ2-4 TRBD1 TRBV6-1 TGTGCCAGCAGTGACGGATCGACAGGGTCCCCCAAAAACATTCAGTACTTC CASSDGSTGSPKNIQYF
few TRBJ2-5 . TRBV14 TGTGCCAGCAGCCCCACTTCCCAGACGTCCCAGTACTTC CASSPTSQTSQYF